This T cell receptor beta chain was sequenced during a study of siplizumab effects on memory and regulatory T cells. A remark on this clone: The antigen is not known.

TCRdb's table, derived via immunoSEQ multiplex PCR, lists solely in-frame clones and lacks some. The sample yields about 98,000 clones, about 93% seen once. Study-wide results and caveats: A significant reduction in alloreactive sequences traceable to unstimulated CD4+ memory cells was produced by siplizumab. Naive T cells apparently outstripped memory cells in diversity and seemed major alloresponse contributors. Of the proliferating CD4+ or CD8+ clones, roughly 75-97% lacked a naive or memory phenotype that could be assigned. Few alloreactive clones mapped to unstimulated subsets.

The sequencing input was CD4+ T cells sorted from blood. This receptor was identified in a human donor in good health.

CDR3 nucleotides: TGTGCCAGCAGTGACTCCCGGACAGGGGCCCTTAGCAATCAGCCCCAGCATTTT. Translating gives CASSDSRTGALSNQPQHF. This chain connects TRBV2 to TRBJ1-5, with 9 bases lining up with TRBD1. Per germline, CDR1 SNHLY and CDR2 FYNNEI. The CDR3 extends over 18 amino acids. The ends lost 3 bases at V and 0 bases at J; junction bases unmatched: 9.